The present TCR beta chain was sequenced within a study of blood T cells in healthy people across ages. Extractions gave at least 5 micrograms of total RNA per sample. Germline CDR1 and CDR2: SGHTA and FQGNSA. Trimming removed 7 bases from V and 1 base from J, with 17 bases in between. CDR3 size: 15 residues. This clonotype was seen more than once but under ten times. PCR was performed a second time for 7 to 11 cycles using a sample-barcoded 5' primer and a J-beta primer mix. MiXCR, applied by TCRdb to the 5' RACE reads, yields one record per CDR3 protein. The data contain about 1,600,000 distinct CDR3 sequences, around two fifths of them seen just once; the ten biggest clones take up approximately 7.9%.

The chain links TRBV7-2 to TRBJ2-7; weak D call: TRBD1 (6 bases). What was sequenced was blood. The receptor comes from a woman in her late teens or twenties in good health. The CDR3 sequence: CASTLQTGASYEQYF. The CDR3 DNA is TGTGCCAGCACCCTTCAGACAGGAGCGTCCTACGAGCAGTACTTC. Based on the CDR3 plus reference TRBV7-2 and TRBJ2-7, the full variable domain is GAGVSQSPSNKVTEKGKDVELRCDPISGHTALYWYRQSLGQGLEFLIYFQGNSAPDKSGLPSDRFSAERTGGSVSTLTIQRTQQEDSAVYLCASTLQTGASYEQYFGPGTRLTVT.